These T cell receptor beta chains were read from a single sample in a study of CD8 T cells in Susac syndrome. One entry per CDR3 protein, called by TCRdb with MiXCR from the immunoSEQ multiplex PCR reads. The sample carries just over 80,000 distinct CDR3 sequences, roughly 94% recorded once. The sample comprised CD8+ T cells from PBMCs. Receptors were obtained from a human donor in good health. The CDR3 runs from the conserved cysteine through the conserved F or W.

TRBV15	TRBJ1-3	CATSTKLTFSGNTIYF
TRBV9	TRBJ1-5	CASSPSGAQPQHF
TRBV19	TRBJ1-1	CASSISTWVTEAFF
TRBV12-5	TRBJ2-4	CASGLGRLAKNIQYF
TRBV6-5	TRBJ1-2	CASSEDRGLDGYTF
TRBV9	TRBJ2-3	CASSPRPADSFYGTDTQYF
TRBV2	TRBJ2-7	CATRTDISYEQYF
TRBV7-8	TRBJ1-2	CASSSSLPTEERSNGYTF
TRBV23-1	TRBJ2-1	CASRDRGSYNEQFF
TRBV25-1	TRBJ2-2	CASRNLGPGELFF
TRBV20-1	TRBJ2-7	CSARDREGQVTYEQYF
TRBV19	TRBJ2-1	CASSSREANEQFF
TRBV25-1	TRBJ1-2	CASSAEGYTF
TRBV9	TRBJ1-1	CASSGKRRGRTEAFF
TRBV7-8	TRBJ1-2	CASSSPGQGNGYTF
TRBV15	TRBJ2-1	CATSRDIDGQEYNEQFF
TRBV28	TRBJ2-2	CASSSLAGGPGGTGELFF
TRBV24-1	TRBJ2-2	CATSDWAAGSGELFF
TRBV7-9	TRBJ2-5	CASSLGNSGTYQETQYF
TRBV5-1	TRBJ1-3	CASSPEYMMSGNTIYF
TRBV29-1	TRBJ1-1	CSGGGQYTEAFF
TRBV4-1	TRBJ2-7	CASSQDGRTGYYEQYF
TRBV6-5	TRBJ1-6	CASSHGAGGASPLHF